This TCR beta chain was identified in a study of shared clonotypes between healthy human individuals (TCRdb year 2020). For the wider study: Two women and a few men aged 18 to 49 years were included in the cohort. For each donor, CD4 naive and CD4 memory were each run on three plates, CD8 naive on two plates, and CD8 memory on one plate. Blood TCR repertoires of roughly 5 healthy adults were deeply sequenced to estimate repertoire size and the extent of clonotype sharing between individuals. Different laboratories and diverse techniques were used to prepare libraries and sequence TCR repertoires, to increase sequencing depth and limit assay-specific biases. Leukapheresis yielded between about 0.94 and 8.9 billion PBMCs per donor.

Details on this clone: There is no known antigen for this receptor. Nothing much larger sits one base from this clone, and base qualities are not available.

What the research found in general, with its limitations: Clonotypes shared by all four sorted-subset donors showed higher generation probabilities than non-shared clonotypes. Pairwise subsampling indicated that sequencing depth was expected to affect the degree of clonotype sharing among donors. Approximately 5% of naive CD4, 3% to 4% of naive CD8, roughly 2.4% of memory CD4, and more than 0.35% of memory CD8 clonotypes were shared across four donors. Only blood was sampled, and tissue TCR repertoires likely differ from those in blood. Because the study included only a small number of donors, the genetic and exposure-history diversity represented was limited. Larger estimated clonotype richness was generally found for naive subsets than for memory subsets. Incomplete sequencing was indicated by rarefaction of sorted-subset datasets, despite the large sequencing depth.

CD8 naive samples consisted of CD45RO-negative cells that were positively selected for CCR7, yielding a CD45RA+CCR7+ population without TemRA cells. The donors were healthy, HIV-negative adults with no recently reported acute infections or vaccinations. Only Caucasian adults living in Nashville, Tennessee, USA were represented among the donors. After blood collection by leukapheresis, PBMCs were isolated using Ficoll-Histopaque density gradient centrifugation and then cryopreserved in the vapor phase of liquid nitrogen. Analytical flow cytometry was used to check the purity and quantity of every magnetically sorted T cell population. Genomic DNA was isolated from every sorted fraction and measured by UV absorbance on a Nanodrop 2000c. CDR3 length: 13 amino acids, cysteine to phenylalanine. Only the CDR3 part of the read is kept: 39 bases, read in frame from the first base. In the germline V gene, CDR1 corresponds to SGHDN and CDR2 to FVKESK. V gives up 1 base and J gives up 2 bases, and the segment between their germline ends measures 6 bases.

Using the deep immunoSEQ assay, multiplex PCR amplified TCR CDR3 regions from genomic DNA. Extracted genomic DNA from each cell subset was distributed evenly across all wells of several immunoSEQ 96-well plates, and each plate was treated as a replicate. For sorted subsets, each replicate PCR was loaded with about 0.2 ug genomic DNA, equivalent to 30,000 or so T cell genomes. The purified libraries were quantified using a Qubit 3.0 fluorometer, sized with a Bioanalyzer 2100, and then quantified again using the KAPA Library Quantification kit. A separate single-read 150-cycle Illumina NextSeq 550 flow cell was used to sequence each immunoSEQ 96-well plate. Per the source publication's procedure: Because only junctional sequences without quality scores were contained in the immunoSEQ output, filtering matching that applied to full-length reads could not be performed. To assign V/J genes and CDR3, sequences were annotated using PyIR, a Python wrapper for IgBLAST v1.9, with IMGT germline references. Any read was removed if the V/J assignment was weak (E-value above 1e-6), the CDR3 was missing, or the read contained stop codons, out-of-frame junctions, or ambiguous translated residues. V3J clonotypes were defined as sequences sharing an identical inferred V gene, J gene, and CDR3 amino acid sequence. To compute the percentage overlap between repertoires, the number of shared unique clonotypes was divided by the size of the smaller repertoire. RTK rarefaction, the Chao1 estimator, and Recon v2.1 estimates of unobserved clonotypes were used to assess repertoire richness. OLGA was used to compute generation probabilities for all TCRbeta clonotypes that the gDNA method yielded from a handful of donors. Sourced from immuneACCESS, this table was stored by TCRdb with only in-frame sequences that have V and J called. A share of the clones is absent; for the studies checked, an unresolved V gene accounts for under half, and the remainder has no known explanation. V and J calls and clone size are given by that table; D and trimming were obtained from the DNA. Here the sample has roughly 1,800,000 clones; about 95% occur a single time. The ten top clones hold 1.2% of the sample.

This chain joins TRBV14 to TRBJ2-7; no D gene is confidently identified. This TCR was sampled from a man younger than 35 in good health. The sequenced sample was naive CD8+ T cells sorted from blood. In the paper's terms, the cell subset or site label means: CD45RA+CCR7+. The DNA reads as follows: TGTGCCAGCAGCCAAGTCCATGCCTACGAGCAGTACTTC. It translates as CASSQVHAYEQYF. The CDR3, completed at both ends by the reference TRBV14 and TRBJ2-7 genes, gives the full variable domain EAGVTQFPSHSVIEKGQTVTLRCDPISGHDNLYWYRRVMGKEIKFLLHFVKESKQDESGMPNNRFLAERTGGTYSTLKVQPAELEDSGVYFCASSQVHAYEQYFGPGTRLTVT.